The 27 T cell receptor beta chains presented below share a single source sample, sequenced in a study of shared clonotypes between healthy human individuals (dated by TCRdb to between 2020 and 2021). The library was obtained by the immunoSEQ multiplex PCR assay. Held by TCRdb, this immuneACCESS table contains in-frame sequences only and omits some clones. Under half of the omission traces to an unresolved V gene where checked; the cause of the rest is unknown. This sample comprises some 690,000 clones, 90% of them detected only once. The top ten clones comprise less than 40% of the sample. The sequenced sample consisted of memory CD8+ T cells from PBMCs. The cell subset or site label, read with the paper, signifies: CD45RO+ cells pooled with CCR7-negative TemRA cells. The origin of the receptors is a man aged 18 to 29 in good health. Some clones in this sample may be carry-over from other donors' samples.

The gene calls are TRBV2 and TRBJ2-1; 13 bases are a match to TRBD2. This CDR3 has 15 amino acids. The ends lost 6 bases at V and 6 bases at J; junction bases unmatched: 5. Germline V gene lookup returns CDR1 SNHLY and CDR2 FYNNEI. CDR3 DNA sequence: TGTGCCAGCAGCTTACTAGCGGGAGGGCCCAATGAGCAGTTCTTC. Translation: CASSLLAGGPNEQFF.

The chain couples TRBV2 to TRBJ2-4; D gene uncertain. CDR3 size: 15 residues. The germline V gene has CDR1 SNHLY and CDR2 FYNNEI. The germline V and J ends were trimmed by 1 base and 1 base, with 8 bases remaining between them. CDR3 in amino acids: CASSEGGFAKNIQYF. CDR3 in DNA: TGTGCCAGCAGTGAAGGGGGATTTGCCAAAAACATTCAGTACTTC.

V and J are TRBV6-6 and TRBJ1-1, with unresolved D. Germline V gives CDR1 MNHNY, CDR2 SVGAGI (reference sequence). There are 15 residues in the CDR3. Trimming pared 0 bases from V and 5 bases from J, leaving 13 bases between. The chain's CDR3 is CASSYSLGIYTEAFF. The CDR3 DNA sequence: TGTGCCAGCAGTTACTCTCTGGGGATTTATACTGAAGCTTTCTTT.

V usage is TRBV27 and J usage is TRBJ1-2, with a tentative D call TRBD1 (6 bases). The germline CDR1 and CDR2 sequences are MNHEY and SMNVEV (reference sequence). The CDR3 is 14 residues long. Trimming shortened V by 5 bases and J by 1 base, and 11 bases separated the two germline ends. The CDR3 DNA follows: TGTGCCAGCAGTATTAGGGGGGGTAACTATGGCTACACCTTC. Amino acids: CASSIRGGNYGYTF.

The V call is TRBV13, the J call TRBJ1-1, with a weak D call TRBD1 (5 bases). The length of the CDR3 is 14 residues. The germline gives CDR1 PRHDT, CDR2 FYEKMQ (reference sequence). V was pared by 8 bases and J by 4 bases, with 17 bases between. The CDR3 coding sequence is TGTGCCAGCCCTGACCTCCCGGGGGGCACTGAAGCTTTCTTT. Residues: CASPDLPGGTEAFF.

The chain joins TRBV6-1 to TRBJ2-1; maybe TRBD2 (6 bases). The length of the CDR3 is 15 residues. In germline, CDR1 is MNHNS, CDR2 SASEGT. V was pared by 3 bases and J by 4 bases, with 13 bases between. The CDR3 sequence: CASSETGLLYNEQFF. CDR3 nucleotides: TGTGCCAGCAGTGAGACGGGACTTCTGTACAATGAGCAGTTCTTC.

This clone was detected only once. This chain joins TRBV21-1 and TRBJ2-5. TRBV21-1 is a known pseudogene. This CDR3 has 17 amino acids. The DNA for the CDR3 is TGTGCCAGCAGCAAAGCGGATACCAGAAAAACCCAAGAGACCCAGTACTTC. As protein: CASSKADTRKTQETQYF.

The chain joins TRBV2 to TRBJ2-7; TRBD1 or TRBD2 may be the D gene (5 bases each). This CDR3 contains 15 residues. Germline V gene data show CDR1 as SNHLY and CDR2 as FYNNEI. V was shortened by 6 bases and J by 2 bases, with 17 bases between the two germline ends. CDR3 bases: TGTGCCAGCAGCGTCATAAGGGACGGCCCCTACGAGCAGTACTTC. Translated: CASSVIRDGPYEQYF.

The chain joins TRBV4-1 to TRBJ2-5, with 7 bases aligning to TRBD2. J was trimmed by 5 bases and V by 0 bases; bases with no gene match: 9. This CDR3 is 16 amino acids long. Looked up from germline, CDR1 is MGHRA and CDR2 is YSYEKL. The CDR3 spells CASSQDRGRAGETQYF. CDR3 in DNA: TGCGCCAGCAGCCAAGATCGGGGGAGGGCCGGGGAGACCCAGTACTTC.

The chain joins TRBV5-6 to TRBJ1-3; TRBD1 is a possible D gene (5 bases). This CDR3 spans 15 amino acids. Trimming pared 1 base from V and 4 bases from J, leaving 12 bases between. CDR1 and CDR2 (germline): SGHDT, YYEEEE. The CDR3 is CASSLYLGEGNTIYF. In DNA, the CDR3 is TGTGCCAGCAGCTTGTACTTGGGGGAAGGAAACACCATATATTTT.

The genes are TRBV19 and TRBJ2-7; perhaps TRBD1 as D (5 bases). The CDR3 spans 14 residues. Germline V gene sequence: CDR1 LNHDA, CDR2 SQIVND (reference sequence). Trimming took off 6 bases at V and 2 bases at J, with 14 bases between the two ends. This chain's CDR3 is CASRATDNTYEQYF. The CDR3 DNA reads TGTGCCAGTAGGGCGACAGACAATACCTACGAGCAGTACTTC.

The chain joins TRBV19 to TRBJ1-5; weak D call: TRBD1 (5 bases). CDR1 is LNHDA and CDR2 is SQIVND in the germline V gene (reference sequence). The CDR3 length is 14 residues. Trimming shortened V by 3 bases and J by 7 bases, and 13 bases separated the two germline ends. The CDR3 here is CASSMREPGQPQHF. The CDR3 nucleotides are TGTGCCAGTAGTATGCGGGAGCCAGGGCAGCCCCAGCATTTT.

The chain employs TRBV6-5 and TRBJ2-5; 7 bases align to TRBD1. Near its end, the DNA agrees better with TRBJ2-7, so the J call may be wrong. Germline V gene sequence: CDR1 MNHEY, CDR2 SVGAGI. The CDR3 contains 14 residues. In nucleotides, the CDR3 is TGTGCCAGCAGTTATGACAGGGAAACCTACGAGCAGTACTTC. Protein sequence: CASSYDRETYEQYF.

V and J are TRBV5-1 and TRBJ2-5, with D perhaps matching TRBD1 or TRBD2 (6 bases each). Per the germline V gene, CDR1 is SGHRS and CDR2 is YFSETQ. Between the trimmed V and J ends, which lost 1 base and 5 bases, there was a span of 12 bases. The CDR3 length is 14 residues. The CDR3 region is CASSLRGARETQYF. The CDR3 DNA follows: TGCGCCAGCAGCTTGAGGGGGGCGCGGGAGACCCAGTACTTC.

This clone was detected only once. V and J are TRBV11-1 and TRBJ1-6; the match to TRBD1 covers 9 bases. The CDR3 consists of 15 residues. V shed 5 bases and J 6 bases; nucleotides not matched to a gene: 5. In germline, CDR1 is SGHAT, CDR2 FQDESV (reference sequence). The CDR3: CASSLEGQGNSPLHF. The CDR3 DNA is TGTGCCAGCAGCCTTGAGGGACAGGGTAATTCACCCCTCCACTTT.

V is TRBV28 and J is TRBJ2-5; possible D gene TRBD2, 6 bases. CDR3 length: 16 residues. V was shortened by 5 bases and J by 4 bases, with 20 bases between the two germline ends. Germline V gives CDR1 MDHEN, CDR2 SYDVKM. CDR3 loop: CASSPHSGAQVETQYF. CDR3 in DNA: TGTGCCAGCAGTCCGCATAGCGGCGCACAAGTAGAGACCCAGTACTTC.

Turning to this clone: Other DNA sequences in this sample translate to the same CDR3. The CDR3 DNA reads TGTGCCAGCAGTTTCACAGGGAGCAATCAGCCCCAGCATTTT. Protein sequence: CASSFTGSNQPQHF. The rearrangement joins TRBV27 to TRBJ1-5; D might be TRBD1 (6 bases). The germline V gene encodes CDR1 MNHEY and CDR2 SMNVEV (reference sequence). The CDR3 spans 14 residues. The V gene lost 3 bases and the J gene lost 1 base, with 7 bases spanning the gap.

This chain joins TRBV5-1 and TRBJ2-6; 9 bases are a match to TRBD2. With 1 base clipped from V and 3 bases from J, the junction kept 8 bases outside the gene matches. CDR1 and CDR2 from the germline V gene are SGHRS and YFSETQ. The CDR3 contains 18 residues. CDR3 residues: CASSLFSGSGGGANVLTF. The CDR3 nucleotides read TGCGCCAGCAGCTTGTTTAGCGGGAGTGGTGGTGGGGCCAACGTCCTGACTTTC. The full variable domain, completed using reference TRBV5-1 and TRBJ2-6, is KAGVTQTPRYLIKTRGQQVTLSCSPISGHRSVSWYQQTPGQGLQFLFEYFSETQRNKGNFPGRFSGRQFSNSRSEMNVSTLELGDSALYLCASSLFSGSGGGANVLTFGAGSRLTVL.

The V gene is TRBV5-4, the J gene TRBJ2-7; D gene unclear. The CDR3 is made up of 15 amino acids. Trimming removed 1 base from V and 2 bases from J, with 13 bases in between. In germline, CDR1 is SGHNT, CDR2 YYREEE (reference sequence). The CDR3 nucleotides read TGTGCCAGCAGCTTGTACGACTTTACCCCCTACGAGCAGTACTTC. Translated, it gives CASSLYDFTPYEQYF.

The CDR3 DNA sequence: TGTGCCAGCAGCCTCCCCCTCTGGGTCAAGCAGTACTTC. This translates into CASSLPLWVKQYF. The chain couples TRBV28 to TRBJ2-7; D not certain. V was pared by 6 bases and J by 8 bases, with 17 bases between. This CDR3 is built from 13 residues. The germline gives CDR1 MDHEN, CDR2 SYDVKM.

The rearrangement links TRBV4-3 to TRBJ2-3; 7 bases agree with TRBD1. This CDR3 has 17 amino acids. Germline V gene sequence: CDR1 LGHNA, CDR2 YSLEER. The trim removed 0 bases at V and 4 bases at J, leaving 10 bases unmatched. In DNA, the CDR3 is TGCGCCAGCAGCCAAGATGAGGACAGGCCCGGGGCAGATACGCAGTATTTT. This translates into CASSQDEDRPGADTQYF.

The chain couples TRBV7-6 to TRBJ1-1; D remains ambiguous. V lost 3 bases, J lost 1 base, and 6 bases lay in between. CDR3 length equals 13 residues. CDR1 and CDR2 from the germline V gene are SGHVS and FNYEAQ. For the CDR3, the DNA is TGTGCCAGCAGCTTCGGCGGGAACACTGAAGCTTTCTTT. This translates into CASSFGGNTEAFF. Full variable domain (missing parts from reference TRBV7-6 and TRBJ1-1): GAGVSQSPRYKVTKRGQDVALRCDPISGHVSLYWYRQALGQGPEFLTYFNYEAQQDKSGLPNDRFSAERPEGSISTLTIQRTEQRDSAMYRCASSFGGNTEAFFGQGTRLTVV.

The chain links TRBV4-2 to TRBJ1-2, with D unresolved. CDR1 and CDR2 from the germline V gene are LGHNA and YNFKEQ. The CDR3 extends over 16 amino acids. Between the trimmed V and J ends, which lost 1 base and 3 bases, there was a span of 15 bases. Written as DNA, the CDR3 is TGTGCCAGCAGCCAAGGCGGAGGGCTCGTGGACTATGGCTACACCTTC. Translated, it gives CASSQGGGLVDYGYTF.

The rearrangement uses TRBV7-9 and TRBJ2-4; D may be TRBD2 (6 bases). CDR1 and CDR2 from the germline V gene are SEHNR and FQNEAQ (reference sequence). Trimming cost V 5 bases and J 8 bases, with 13 bases left between them. The CDR3 totals 13 residues. CDR3: CASSHGTQYIQYF. As DNA, the CDR3 is TGTGCCAGCAGCCACGGGACTCAGTACATTCAGTACTTC.

Notes on this clone: The identical CDR3 is also encoded by other nucleotide sequences in the sample. The V gene is TRBV10-3, the J gene TRBJ2-5; the D is unclear. There are 12 residues in the CDR3. Germline V gene lookup returns CDR1 ENHRY and CDR2 SYGVKD. The V gene lost 4 bases and the J gene lost 0 bases, with 3 bases spanning the gap. The CDR3, as DNA: TGTGCCATCAGTGGTTACCAAGAGACCCAGTACTTC. It yields the protein CAISGYQETQYF.

CDR3 protein: CASSHGSGLQETQYF. CDR3 sequence (DNA): TGCGCCAGCAGCCACGGTAGCGGGCTACAAGAGACCCAGTACTTC. V and J are TRBV4-3 and TRBJ2-5; 7 bases are a match to TRBD2. There are 15 residues in the CDR3. Germline V gene sequence: CDR1 LGHNA, CDR2 YSLEER. Trimming at V came to 3 bases and at J to 2 bases, leaving 6 bases not matched to a gene.

This chain uses TRBV27 with TRBJ2-7; 11 bases agree with TRBD1. The CDR3 length is 14 residues. After removal of 6 bases from V and 4 bases from J, the junction contained 5 bases not matched to a gene. Germline V gene lookup returns CDR1 MNHEY and CDR2 SMNVEV (reference sequence). This chain's CDR3 is CASRGQGDLYEQYF. The CDR3 bases are TGTGCCAGCAGGGGACAGGGGGATCTATACGAGCAGTACTTC.